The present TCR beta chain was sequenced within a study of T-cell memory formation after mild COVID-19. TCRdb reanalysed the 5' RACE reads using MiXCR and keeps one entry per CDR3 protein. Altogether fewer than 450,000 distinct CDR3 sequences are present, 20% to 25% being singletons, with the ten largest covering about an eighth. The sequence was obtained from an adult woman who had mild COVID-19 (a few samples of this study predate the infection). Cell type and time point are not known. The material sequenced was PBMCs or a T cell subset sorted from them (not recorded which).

CDR3 nucleotides: TGTGCCAGCAGTGAAGTTCCAGGGCGAGGCGATACGCAGTATTTT. It yields the protein CASSEVPGRGDTQYF. The rearrangement joins TRBV6-1 to TRBJ2-3; a weak D match, TRBD1 (5 bases). The germline V gene encodes CDR1 MNHNS and CDR2 SASEGT. The CDR3 is 15 residues long. Deletions cut 1 base from V and 6 bases from J, with 14 bases between.